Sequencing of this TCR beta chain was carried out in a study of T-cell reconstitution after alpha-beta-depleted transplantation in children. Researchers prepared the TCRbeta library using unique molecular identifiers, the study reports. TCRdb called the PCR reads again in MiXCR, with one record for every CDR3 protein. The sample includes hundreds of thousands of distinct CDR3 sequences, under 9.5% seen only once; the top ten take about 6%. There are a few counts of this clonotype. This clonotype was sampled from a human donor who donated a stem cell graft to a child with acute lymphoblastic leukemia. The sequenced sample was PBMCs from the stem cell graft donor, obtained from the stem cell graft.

CDR3 bases: TGCGCCAGCAGCTTGGATGCTTTGACAGGGTTGTACGAGCAGTACTTC. This translates into CASSLDALTGLYEQYF. The V gene is TRBV5-1, the J gene TRBJ2-7, with 7 bases lining up with TRBD1. This CDR3 region has 16 residues. The trim removed 0 bases at V and 4 bases at J, leaving 10 bases unmatched. CDR1 and CDR2 (germline): SGHRS, YFSETQ.